This TCR beta chain comes out of a study of cytomegalovirus exposure and HLA in healthy donors. Study results and limitations: Reports indicate that TCR beta sequences accurately predicted the HLA-A and HLA-B alleles of most subjects. A later analysis by the authors found several of the most significant clusters apparently linked to common viral pathogens. Across HLA loci, a later analysis found differing TCR association rates, with DRB1 most and HLA-C fewest.

There were likely unrecorded immune exposures, though donors were nominally healthy when sampled. In regard to this clone: Its antigen is still unknown.

60 Vbeta and 13 Jbeta primers were used in PCR. Clones were sequenced by immunoSEQ multiplex PCR, and TCRdb holds only the in-frame ones, with some missing. The repertoire holds tens of thousands of clones, about 73% seen once, with approximately 11% in the top ten. Looked up from germline, CDR1 is PRHDT and CDR2 is FYEKMQ (reference sequence). The length of the CDR3 is 15 residues. Between the trimmed V and J ends, which lost 5 bases and 2 bases, there was a span of 15 bases. The J gene is TRBJ1-2, the V gene TRBV13, with D possibly being TRBD1 (6 bases). This clonotype originated in a woman aged 30 to 39 in good health and CMV-seronegative. The specimen sequenced was PBMCs. This CDR3 reads CASSPRTAANYGYTF. CDR3 DNA: TGTGCCAGCAGCCCTAGGACAGCAGCAAACTATGGCTACACCTTC.